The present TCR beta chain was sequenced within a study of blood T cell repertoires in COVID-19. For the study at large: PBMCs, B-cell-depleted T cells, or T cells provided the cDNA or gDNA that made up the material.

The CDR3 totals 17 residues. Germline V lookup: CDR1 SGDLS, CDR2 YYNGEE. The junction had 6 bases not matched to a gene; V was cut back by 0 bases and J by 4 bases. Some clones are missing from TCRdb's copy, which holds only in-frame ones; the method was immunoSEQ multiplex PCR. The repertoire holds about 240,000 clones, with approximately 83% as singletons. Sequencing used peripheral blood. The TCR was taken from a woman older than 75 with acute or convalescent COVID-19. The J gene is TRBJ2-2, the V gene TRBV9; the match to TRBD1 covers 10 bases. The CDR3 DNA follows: TGTGCCAGCAGCGTAGGCCATGGGACAGGGGTCACCGGGGAGCTGTTTTTT. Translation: CASSVGHGTGVTGELFF.